This entry concerns a single T cell receptor beta chain. This CDR3 contains 16 residues. Germline V gene lookup returns CDR1 MNHNS and CDR2 SASEGT. The data originate from a study of T cells expressing NK-cell markers. Study context: Investigators obtained TCR beta repertoires from sorted CD3+CD56+NKG2C+, CD3+CD56+NKG2C- and CD3+CD56-NKG2C+ T cells.

5'RACE template switching with UMIs produced the TCR beta cDNA. For each CDR3 protein, TCRdb gives one entry from its re-call of the 5' RACE reads, without DNA. Here the sample table reports 400,000 or so distinct CDR3 sequences. The source material was blood T cells: a sorted CD56 or NKG2C T cell subset, CD4+ or CD8+ T cells, or bulk PBMC T cells (not recorded which). The chain recombines TRBV6-1 with TRBJ2-2; TCRdb designates TRBD1, a call that cannot be tested without DNA. This receptor was obtained from a woman in her forties or fifties in good health. Here the CDR3 reads CASKPWAQAVAGELFF.